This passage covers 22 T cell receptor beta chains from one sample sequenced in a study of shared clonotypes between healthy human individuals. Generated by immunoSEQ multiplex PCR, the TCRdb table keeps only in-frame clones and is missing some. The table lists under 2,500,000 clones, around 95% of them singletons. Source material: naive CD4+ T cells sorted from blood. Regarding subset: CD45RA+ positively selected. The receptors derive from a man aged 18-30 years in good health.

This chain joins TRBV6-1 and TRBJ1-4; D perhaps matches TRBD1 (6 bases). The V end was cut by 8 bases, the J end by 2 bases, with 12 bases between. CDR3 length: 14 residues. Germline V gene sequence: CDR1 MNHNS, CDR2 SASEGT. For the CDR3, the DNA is TGTGCCAGCGTTTGGACAGCTACTAATGAAAAACTGTTTTTT. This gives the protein CASVWTATNEKLFF.

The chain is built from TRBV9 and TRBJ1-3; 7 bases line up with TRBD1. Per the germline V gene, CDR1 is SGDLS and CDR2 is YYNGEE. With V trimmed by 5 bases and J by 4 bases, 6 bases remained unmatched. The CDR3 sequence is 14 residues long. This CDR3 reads CASSRTTGGNTIYF. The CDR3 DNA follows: TGTGCCAGCAGTCGAACGACAGGGGGAAACACCATATATTTT.

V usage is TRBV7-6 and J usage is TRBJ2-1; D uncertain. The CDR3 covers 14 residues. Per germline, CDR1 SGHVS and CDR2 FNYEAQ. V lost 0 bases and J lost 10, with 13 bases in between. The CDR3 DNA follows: TGTGCCAGCAGCTTAGCGGGGTTCTCCACGGAGCAGTTCTTC. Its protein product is CASSLAGFSTEQFF.

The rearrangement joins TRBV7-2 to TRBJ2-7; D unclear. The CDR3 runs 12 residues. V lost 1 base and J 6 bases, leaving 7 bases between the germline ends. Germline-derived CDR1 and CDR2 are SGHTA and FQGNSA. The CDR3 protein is CASSLDGSEQYF. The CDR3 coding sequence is TGTGCCAGCAGCTTAGATGGGTCCGAGCAGTACTTC.

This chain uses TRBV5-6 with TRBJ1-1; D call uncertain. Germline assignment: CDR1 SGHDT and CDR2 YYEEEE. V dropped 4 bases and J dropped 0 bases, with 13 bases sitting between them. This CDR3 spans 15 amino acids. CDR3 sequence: CASSPDEKLNTEAFF. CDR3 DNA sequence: TGTGCCAGCAGCCCTGACGAGAAATTGAACACTGAAGCTTTCTTT.

This CDR3 reads CSVEMGTGATNEQFF. DNA for the CDR3: TGCAGCGTTGAGATGGGTACAGGGGCCACTAATGAGCAGTTCTTC. This chain connects TRBV29-1 to TRBJ2-1; TRBD1 matches at 7 bases. This CDR3 is built from 15 residues. Per the germline V gene, CDR1 is SQVTM and CDR2 is ANQGSEA. Trimming removed 3 bases from V and 7 bases from J; junction bases left unmatched: 12.

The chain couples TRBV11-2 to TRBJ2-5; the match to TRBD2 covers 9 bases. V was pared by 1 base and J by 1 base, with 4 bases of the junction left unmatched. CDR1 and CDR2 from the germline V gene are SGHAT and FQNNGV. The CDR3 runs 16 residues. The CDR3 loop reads CASSLVGGGGQETQYF. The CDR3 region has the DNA TGTGCCAGCAGCTTAGTAGGCGGGGGGGGCCAAGAGACCCAGTACTTC.

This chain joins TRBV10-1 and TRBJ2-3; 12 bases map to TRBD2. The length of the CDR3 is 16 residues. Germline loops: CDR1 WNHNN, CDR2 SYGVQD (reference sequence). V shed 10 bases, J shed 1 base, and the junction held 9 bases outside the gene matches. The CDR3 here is CATSRTSGARTDTQYF. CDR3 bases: TGCGCCACTTCAAGGACTAGCGGGGCACGCACAGATACGCAGTATTTT.

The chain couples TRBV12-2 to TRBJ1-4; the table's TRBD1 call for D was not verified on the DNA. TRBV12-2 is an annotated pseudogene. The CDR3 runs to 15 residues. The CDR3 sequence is CASRLDNRENEKLFF. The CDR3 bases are TGTGCAAGTCGCTTAGACAACAGGGAGAATGAAAAACTGTTTTTT.

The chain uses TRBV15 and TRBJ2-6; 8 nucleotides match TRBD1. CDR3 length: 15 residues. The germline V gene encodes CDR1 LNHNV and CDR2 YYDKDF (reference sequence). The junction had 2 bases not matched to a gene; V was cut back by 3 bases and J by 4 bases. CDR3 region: CATSRDRVGANVLTF. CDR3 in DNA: TGTGCCACCAGCAGGGACAGGGTGGGGGCCAACGTCCTGACTTTC.

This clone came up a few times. CDR3 loop: CAITQGGNQPQHF. The DNA of the CDR3 is TGTGCCATCACACAGGGTGGCAATCAGCCCCAGCATTTT. V usage is TRBV10-3 and J usage is TRBJ1-5; a possible D gene is TRBD1 (6 bases). CDR1 is ENHRY and CDR2 is SYGVKD in the germline V gene. The CDR3 is made up of 13 amino acids. Trimming pared 7 bases from V and 2 bases from J, leaving 9 bases between.

CDR3 sequence reads: CASSLIGSTEAFF. Written as DNA, the CDR3 is TGCGCCAGCAGCTTGATAGGGTCCACTGAAGCTTTCTTT. The gene calls are TRBV5-1 and TRBJ1-1; the D is unclear. Deletions cut 1 base from V and 4 bases from J, with 8 bases between. The CDR3 totals 13 residues. Per the germline V gene, CDR1 is SGHRS and CDR2 is YFSETQ.

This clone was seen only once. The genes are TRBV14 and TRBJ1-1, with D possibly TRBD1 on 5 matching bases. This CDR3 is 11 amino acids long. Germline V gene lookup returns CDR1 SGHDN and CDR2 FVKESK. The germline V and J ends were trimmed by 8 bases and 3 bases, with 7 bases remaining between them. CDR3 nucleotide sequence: TGTGCCAGCGGGGCAGACACTGAAGCTTTCTTT. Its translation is CASGADTEAFF.

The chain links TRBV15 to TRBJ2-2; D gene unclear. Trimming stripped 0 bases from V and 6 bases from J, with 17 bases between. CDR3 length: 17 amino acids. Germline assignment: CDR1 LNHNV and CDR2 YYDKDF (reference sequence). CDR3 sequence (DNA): TGTGCCACCAGCAGAGATAGGGATACAGCCCTGGCCGGGGAGCTGTTTTTT. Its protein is CATSRDRDTALAGELFF.

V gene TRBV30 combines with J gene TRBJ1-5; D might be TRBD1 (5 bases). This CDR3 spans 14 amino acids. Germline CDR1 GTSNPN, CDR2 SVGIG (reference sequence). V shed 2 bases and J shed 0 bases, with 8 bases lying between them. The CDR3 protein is CAWSSTDSNQPQHF. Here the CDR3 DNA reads TGTGCCTGGAGTTCGACAGATAGCAATCAGCCCCAGCATTTT.

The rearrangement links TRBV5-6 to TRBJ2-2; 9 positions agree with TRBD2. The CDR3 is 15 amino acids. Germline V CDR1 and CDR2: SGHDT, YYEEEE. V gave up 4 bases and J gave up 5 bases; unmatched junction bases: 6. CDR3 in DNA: TGTGCCAGCAGCGGGTGGACTAGCGAGACCGGGGAGCTGTTTTTT. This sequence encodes CASSGWTSETGELFF. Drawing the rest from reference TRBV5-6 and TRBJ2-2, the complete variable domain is DAGVTQSPTHLIKTRGQQVTLRCSPKSGHDTVSWYQQALGQGPQFIFQYYEEEERQRGNFPDRFSGHQFPNYSSELNVNALLLGDSALYLCASSGWTSETGELFFGEGSRLTVL.

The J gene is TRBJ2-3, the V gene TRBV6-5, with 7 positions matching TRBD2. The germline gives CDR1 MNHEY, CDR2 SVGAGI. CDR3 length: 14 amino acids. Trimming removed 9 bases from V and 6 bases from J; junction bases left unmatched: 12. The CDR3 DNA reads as TGTGCCAGTAAGAGGAGGCGGGAGCTGGATACGCAGTATTTT. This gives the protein CASKRRRELDTQYF.

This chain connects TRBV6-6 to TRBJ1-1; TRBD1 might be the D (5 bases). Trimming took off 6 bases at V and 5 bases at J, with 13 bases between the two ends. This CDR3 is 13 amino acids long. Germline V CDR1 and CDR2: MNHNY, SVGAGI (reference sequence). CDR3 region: CASRISEGTEAFF. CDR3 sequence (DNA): TGTGCCAGCAGGATTTCCGAGGGGACTGAAGCTTTCTTT.

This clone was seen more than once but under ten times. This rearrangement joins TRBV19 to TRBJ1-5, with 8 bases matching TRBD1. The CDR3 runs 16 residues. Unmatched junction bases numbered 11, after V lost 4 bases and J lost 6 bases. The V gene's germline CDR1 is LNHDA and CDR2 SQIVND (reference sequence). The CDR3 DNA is TGTGCCAGTAGTAGAGGGACTGGACAGGGAGGTCAGCCCCAGCATTTT. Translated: CASSRGTGQGGQPQHF.

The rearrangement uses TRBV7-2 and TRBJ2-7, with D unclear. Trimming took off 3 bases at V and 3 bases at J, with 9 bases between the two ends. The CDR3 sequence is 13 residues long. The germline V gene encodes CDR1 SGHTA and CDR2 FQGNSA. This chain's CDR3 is CASSFEGSYEQYF. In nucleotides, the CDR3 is TGTGCCAGCAGCTTTGAAGGAAGCTACGAGCAGTACTTC.

DNA for the CDR3: TGCGCCAGCAGCCCAGGAGGTCGAGGGGATGAAAAACTGTTTTTT. Protein product: CASSPGGRGDEKLFF. The chain has TRBV5-1 and TRBJ1-4, with D perhaps TRBD1 (5 bases). Germline CDR1 and CDR2: SGHRS and YFSETQ. Trimming removed 4 bases at V and 6 bases at J, with 16 bases between. The CDR3 has 15 amino acids.

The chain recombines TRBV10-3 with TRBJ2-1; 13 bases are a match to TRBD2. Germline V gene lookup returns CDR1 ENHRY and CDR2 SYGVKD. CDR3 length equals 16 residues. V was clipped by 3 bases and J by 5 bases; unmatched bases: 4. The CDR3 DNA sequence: TGTGCCATCAGTGATACCGGGACTAGCGGGAACAATGAGCAGTTCTTC. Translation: CAISDTGTSGNNEQFF.